One sample yielded the 22 T cell receptor beta chains listed below, sequenced in a study of blood T cells in healthy people across ages. The authors ran a second PCR of about 7 to 11 cycles using a sample-barcoded 5' primer and a J-beta primer mix. TCRdb re-called the 5' RACE reads with MiXCR, one entry per CDR3 protein. The profile shows about 290,000 distinct CDR3 sequences, about 25% of them singletons. What was sequenced was blood. The receptors were gathered from a woman in her 70s in good health.

As concerns this clonotype: Germline is not matched at one junction end, which may reflect a read error. This chain links TRBV6-2 or TRBV6-3 with TRBJ2-7; possibly TRBD1 or TRBD2 for D (5 bases each). The germline V gene has CDR1 MNHEY and CDR2 SVGEGT. This CDR3 has 15 residues. CDR3 coding DNA: TGTGCCAGCAGAACTCTCTTCCAAGGGACCTACGAGCAGTGCTTC. The encoded protein is CASRTLFQGTYEQCF.

A word on this clonotype: This may stem from a read error, because a much larger clone lies one nucleotide away. The chain links TRBV29-1 to TRBJ2-3; TRBD2 is a possible D gene (5 bases). The CDR3 spans 14 residues. The ends were cut back, 7 bases at V and 0 bases at J, with 14 bases in the middle. Germline loops: CDR1 SQVTM, CDR2 ANQGSEA. The CDR3 here is CSGNGRGSTDTQYF. DNA for the CDR3: TGCAGCGGAAATGGACGGGGTAGCACAGATACGCAGTATTTT.

V is TRBV10-3 and J is TRBJ1-5, with TRBD1 matching over 9 bases. This CDR3 region has 15 residues. V shed 2 bases and J 7 bases; nucleotides not matched to a gene: 6. Germline CDR1 is ENHRY and CDR2 is SYGVKD. CDR3 DNA: TGTGCCATCAGTGAGGGACAGGGGTTCGGGCAGCCCCAGCATTTT. Protein product: CAISEGQGFGQPQHF.

As DNA, the CDR3 is TGTGCCAGCAGACGCAGCCCACTAGCGGGAGGAGAGACCCAGTACTTC. This gives the protein CASRRSPLAGGETQYF. The chain links TRBV6-2 or TRBV6-3 to TRBJ2-5; TRBD2 aligns across 12 bases. V gave up 6 bases and J gave up 4 bases; unmatched junction bases: 9. The CDR3 has 16 amino acids. CDR1 MNHEY and CDR2 SVGEGT come from the germline V gene.

This clonotype was detected ten times or more. This sequence joins TRBV4-2 and TRBJ2-5; tentatively, D is TRBD2 (6 bases). V was cut by 0 bases and J by 9 bases, with 17 bases left in between. Germline V CDR1 and CDR2: LGHNA, YNFKEQ. CDR3 length: 15 amino acids. This CDR3 is CASSQDGDGRRAQYF. Written as DNA, the CDR3 is TGTGCCAGCAGCCAAGATGGGGACGGTCGGAGGGCCCAGTACTTC.

This clonotype was seen a few times. The CDR3 loop reads CASSLGVGRGDTQYF. As DNA, the CDR3 is TGTGCCAGCAGCTTAGGCGTAGGCCGGGGCGATACGCAGTATTTT. The V and J genes are TRBV11-2 and TRBJ2-3, with D perhaps being TRBD1 or TRBD2 (5 bases each). This CDR3 spans 15 amino acids. Trimming took off 1 base at V and 6 bases at J, with 14 bases between the two ends. CDR1 is SGHAT and CDR2 is FQNNGV in the germline V gene.

This clonotype was picked up many times. The chain combines TRBV6-5 with TRBJ1-4; D call uncertain. V was trimmed by 5 bases and J by 7 bases, leaving 17 bases between them. The germline CDR1 and CDR2 sequences are MNHEY and SVGAGI. This CDR3 is built from 15 residues. The CDR3 sequence: CASSPRGRSAEKLFF. CDR3 in DNA: TGTGCCAGCAGTCCCCGCGGGAGATCGGCTGAAAAACTGTTTTTT.

The sample holds many counts of this clonotype. This sequence joins TRBV29-1 and TRBJ2-7; 10 nucleotides agree with TRBD2. V lost 1 base, J lost 8 bases, and 5 bases stayed unmatched. Germline CDR1 and CDR2: SQVTM and ANQGSEA. The CDR3 loop spans 13 amino acids. CDR3 residues: CSVEASGGPQQYF. Here the CDR3 DNA reads TGCAGCGTTGAAGCTAGCGGGGGACCCCAGCAGTACTTC.

This clonotype was counted a few times. This chain joins TRBV4-3 and TRBJ2-3; TRBD2 matches at 7 bases. The CDR3 runs 16 residues. The germline V gene encodes CDR1 LGHNA and CDR2 YSLEER. With V trimmed by 2 bases and J by 7 bases, 12 bases remained unmatched. CDR3 sequence (DNA): TGCGCCAGCAGCCAACAGGGACTAAGCGGCGGAAATACGCAGTATTTT. Translated, it gives CASSQQGLSGGNTQYF.

This clonotype has at least ten counts. The CDR3 loop reads CASSLESSVDIQYF. CDR3 nucleotides: TGTGCCAGCAGCTTAGAGTCTAGCGTCGACATTCAGTACTTC. The chain uses TRBV7-2 and TRBJ2-4; TRBD2 might be the D (6 bases). Germline values: CDR1 SGHTA, CDR2 FQGNSA. V lost 1 base and J 8 bases, leaving 12 bases between the germline ends. This CDR3 comprises 14 residues.

In its sample, this clonotype was seen a few times. The chain uses TRBV7-9 and TRBJ1-5; D is undetermined. The V gene lost 5 bases and the J gene lost 5 bases, with 16 bases spanning the gap. The V gene's germline CDR1 is SEHNR and CDR2 FQNEAQ (reference sequence). The CDR3 runs 15 residues. Here the CDR3 reads CASSGGPRSDQPQHF. The CDR3 region has the DNA TGTGCCAGCAGCGGAGGACCCCGAAGCGATCAGCCCCAGCATTTT.

This clonotype was found many times. The chain carries TRBV20-1 and TRBJ2-1, with D maybe TRBD2 (7 bases). CDR1 DFQATT and CDR2 SNEGSKA come from the germline V gene (reference sequence). CDR3 size: 17 residues. V shed 3 bases and J shed 7 bases, with 25 bases lying between them. The CDR3 region is CSARMALGAGEENEQFF. The CDR3 nucleotides read TGCAGTGCTAGGATGGCCTTGGGGGCGGGAGAGGAAAATGAGCAGTTCTTC.

This clonotype showed up just a few times. The chain combines TRBV29-1 with TRBJ2-5, with 15 bases lining up with TRBD2. The CDR3 totals 16 residues. Trimming removed 6 bases from V and 2 bases from J; junction bases left unmatched: 7. CDR1 and CDR2 from the germline V gene are SQVTM and ANQGSEA. DNA of the CDR3: TGCAGCGTCGGACTAGCGGGAGGGGCCATACAAGAGACCCAGTACTTC. Translating gives CSVGLAGGAIQETQYF.

The V call is TRBV5-1, the J call TRBJ2-7, with 9 nucleotides matching TRBD2. The V and J ends lost 2 bases and 5 bases, in that order; junction bases with no gene match: 17. The CDR3 totals 18 residues. CDR1 and CDR2 from the germline V gene are SGHRS and YFSETQ. The CDR3 loop is CASSLPPFLAGTTHEQYF. As DNA, the CDR3 is TGCGCCAGCAGCTTACCCCCGTTTCTAGCGGGAACCACCCACGAGCAGTACTTC.

This rearrangement joins TRBV7-9 to TRBJ2-3, with D perhaps TRBD2 (5 bases). Germline assignment: CDR1 SEHNR and CDR2 FQNEAQ (reference sequence). The V end was cut by 5 bases, the J end by 5 bases, with 17 bases between. The CDR3 sequence is 15 residues long. CDR3 sequence (DNA): TGTGCCAGCAGCCAAGGAGCGGTGCGGGTAGATACGCAGTATTTT. Protein sequence: CASSQGAVRVDTQYF.

This clonotype was seen a handful of times. V is TRBV2 and J is TRBJ2-5, with 9 bases that match TRBD2. Trimming cost V 7 bases and J 1 base; bases outside gene matches: 7. The CDR3 is made up of 15 amino acids. Germline lookup yields CDR1 SNHLY and CDR2 FYNNEI. The chain's CDR3 is CASKREALFQETQYF. The DNA for the CDR3 is TGTGCCAGCAAGCGGGAGGCCCTCTTCCAAGAGACCCAGTACTTC. The variable domain in full, completed from reference TRBV2 and TRBJ2-5, reads EPEVTQTPSHQVTQMGQEVILRCVPISNHLYFYWYRQILGQKVEFLVSFYNNEISEKSEIFDDQFSVERPDGSNFTLKIRSTKLEDSAMYFCASKREALFQETQYFGPGTRLLVL.

The chain uses TRBV5-1 and TRBJ2-4; 12 positions agree with TRBD1. Germline values: CDR1 SGHRS, CDR2 YFSETQ. The CDR3 totals 20 residues. V was clipped by 0 bases and J by 0 bases; unmatched bases: 10. CDR3 nucleotide sequence: TGCGCCAGCAGCTTGGATGGGACAGGGGGCGCACAAGAAGCCAAAAACATTCAGTACTTC. As protein: CASSLDGTGGAQEAKNIQYF.

This clonotype was counted ten times or more. The CDR3 reads CSVGGGVNEKLFF. CDR3 coding DNA: TGCAGCGTTGGAGGGGGGGTTAATGAAAAACTGTTTTTT. V and J are TRBV29-1 and TRBJ1-4; weak D call: TRBD1 (6 bases). The V and J ends lost 4 bases and 4 bases respectively, with 10 bases between them. The germline V gene has CDR1 SQVTM and CDR2 ANQGSEA. This CDR3 region has 13 residues.

This clonotype was seen a handful of times. V and J are TRBV11-2 and TRBJ1-6, with TRBD1 matching 7 bases. The germline gives CDR1 SGHAT, CDR2 FQNNGV. J gave up 7 bases and V 7 bases, and 7 bases lay outside the gene matches. CDR3 length equals 14 residues. CDR3 loop: CASTPGGQNSPLHF. The CDR3, as DNA: TGTGCCAGCACCCCAGGGGGACAGAATTCACCCCTCCACTTT. The entire variable domain, with the rest obtained from reference TRBV11-2 and TRBJ1-6, is as follows: EAGVAQSPRYKIIEKRQSVAFWCNPISGHATLYWYQQILGQGPKLLIQFQNNGVVDDSQLPKDRFSAERLKGVDSTLKIQPAKLEDSAVYLCASTPGGQNSPLHFGNGTRLTVT.

This chain connects TRBV5-1 to TRBJ1-2; 7 positions agree with TRBD1. Trimming cost V 6 bases and J 5 bases; bases outside gene matches: 7. This CDR3 has 13 residues. CDR1 is SGHRS and CDR2 is YFSETQ in the germline V gene. Here the CDR3 reads CASKESGGYGYTF. The CDR3 nucleotides read TGCGCCAGCAAAGAATCAGGGGGATATGGCTACACCTTC.

This clonotype was observed at least ten times. CDR3 DNA: TGTGCCAGCAGCCGGACCGCTCAAGAGACCCAGTACTTC. It is translated as CASSRTAQETQYF. V is TRBV18 and J is TRBJ2-5; D remains ambiguous. This CDR3 has 13 amino acids. Trimming pared 8 bases from V and 2 bases from J, leaving 12 bases between. Looked up from germline, CDR1 is KGHSH and CDR2 is LQKENI.

The sample holds many counts of this clonotype. This chain uses TRBV6-2 or TRBV6-3 with TRBJ2-5, with no clear D. The CDR3 is 12 residues long. Trimming removed 6 bases at V and 7 bases at J, with 12 bases between. Germline CDR1 is MNHEY and CDR2 is SVGEGT. CDR3 region: CASSPPLGTQYF. The DNA for the CDR3 is TGTGCCAGCAGCCCGCCCCTTGGGACCCAGTACTTC.